The 3 T cell receptor beta chains below come from one sample, sequenced in a study of blood T cell repertoires in COVID-19. Generated by immunoSEQ multiplex PCR, the TCRdb table keeps only in-frame clones and is missing some. The repertoire includes 70,000 to 95,000 clones, more than 85% of them detected once, and around 14% sits in the top ten. The sample taken for sequencing was peripheral blood. These TCRs come from a man aged 65 to 79 with active or convalescent COVID-19.

The CDR3 sequence is CASSSQVDRGAYEQYF. DNA for the CDR3: TGTGCCAGCAGCTCACAAGTCGACAGGGGCGCCTACGAGCAGTACTTC. J is TRBJ2-7 and V is TRBV5-4, with 8 bases that match TRBD1. The CDR3 is 16 amino acids. V gave up 3 bases and J gave up 2 bases; unmatched junction bases: 10. CDR1 and CDR2 (germline): SGHNT, YYREEE (reference sequence).

The chain combines TRBV5-1 with TRBJ2-1, with 9 bases fitting TRBD1. V dropped 4 bases and J dropped 10; count of bases not matched to a gene: 6. CDR1 and CDR2 from the germline V gene are SGHRS and YFSETQ. CDR3 size: 13 residues. DNA for the CDR3: TGCGCCAGCAGCCTGGGACAGGGCCGCGAGCAGTTCTTC. Translated: CASSLGQGREQFF.

The V and J genes are TRBV5-4 and TRBJ1-5; D is possibly TRBD1 (6 bases). Trimming took off 3 bases at V and 1 base at J, with 8 bases between the two ends. Germline CDR1 reads SGHNT; CDR2 reads YYREEE (reference sequence). The CDR3 is 14 residues long. CDR3 in DNA: TGTGCCAGCAGCTCCGGACAGAGCAATCAGCCCCAGCATTTT. Protein sequence: CASSSGQSNQPQHF. Using reference TRBV5-4 and TRBJ1-5 for the parts outside the CDR3, the full variable domain is ETGVTQSPTHLIKTRGQQVTLRCSSQSGHNTVSWYQQALGQGPQFIFQYYREEENGRGNFPPRFSGLQFPNYSSELNVNALELDDSALYLCASSSGQSNQPQHFGDGTRLSIL.